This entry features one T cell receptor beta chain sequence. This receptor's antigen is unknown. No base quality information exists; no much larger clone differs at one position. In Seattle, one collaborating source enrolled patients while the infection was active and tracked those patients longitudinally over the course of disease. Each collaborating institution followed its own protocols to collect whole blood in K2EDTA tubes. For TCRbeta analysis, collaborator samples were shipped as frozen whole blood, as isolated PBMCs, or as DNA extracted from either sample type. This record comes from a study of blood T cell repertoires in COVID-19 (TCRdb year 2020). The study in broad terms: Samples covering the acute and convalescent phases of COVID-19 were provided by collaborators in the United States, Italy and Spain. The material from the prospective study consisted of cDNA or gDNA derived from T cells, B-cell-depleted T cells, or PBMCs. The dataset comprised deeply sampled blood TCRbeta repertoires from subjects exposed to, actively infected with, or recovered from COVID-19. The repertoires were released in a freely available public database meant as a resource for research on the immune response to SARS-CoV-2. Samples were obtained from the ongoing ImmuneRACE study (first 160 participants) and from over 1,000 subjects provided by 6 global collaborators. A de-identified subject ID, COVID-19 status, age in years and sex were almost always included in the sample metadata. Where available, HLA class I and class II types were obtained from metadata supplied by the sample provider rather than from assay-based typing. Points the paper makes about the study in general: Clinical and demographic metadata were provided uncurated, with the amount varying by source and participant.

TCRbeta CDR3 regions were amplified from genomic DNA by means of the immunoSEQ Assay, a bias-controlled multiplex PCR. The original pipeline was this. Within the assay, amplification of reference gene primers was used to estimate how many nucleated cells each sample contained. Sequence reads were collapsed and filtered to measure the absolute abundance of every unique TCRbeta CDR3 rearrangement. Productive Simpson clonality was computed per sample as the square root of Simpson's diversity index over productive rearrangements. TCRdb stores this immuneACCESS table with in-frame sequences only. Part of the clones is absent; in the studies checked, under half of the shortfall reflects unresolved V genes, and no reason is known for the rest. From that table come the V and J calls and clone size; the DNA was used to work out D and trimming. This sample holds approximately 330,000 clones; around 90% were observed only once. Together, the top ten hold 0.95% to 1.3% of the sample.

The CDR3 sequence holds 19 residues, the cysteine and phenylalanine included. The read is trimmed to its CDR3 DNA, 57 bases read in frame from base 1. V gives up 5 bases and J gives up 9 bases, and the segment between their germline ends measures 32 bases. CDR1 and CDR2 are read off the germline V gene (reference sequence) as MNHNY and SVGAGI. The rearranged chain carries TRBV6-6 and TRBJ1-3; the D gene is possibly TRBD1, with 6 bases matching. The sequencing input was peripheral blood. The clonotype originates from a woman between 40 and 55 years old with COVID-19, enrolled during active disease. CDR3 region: CASSRRTGTRGGFSSTIYF. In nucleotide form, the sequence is TGTGCCAGCAGTCGTCGAACGGGGACTCGGGGGGGCTTCTCAAGCACCATATATTTT.